Each of the 28 T cell receptor beta chains below was sequenced from the same sample in a study of shared clonotypes between healthy human individuals. Profiling relied on immunoSEQ multiplex PCR, and the TCRdb table lists in-frame clones only, not all of them. The sample lists millions of clones, less than 95% seen once, with 1.1% in the top ten. Naive CD8 cells lacked CD45RO, underwent positive selection for CCR7 and left out terminally differentiated effector memory CD45RA+ cells. The sequencing sample was made of naive CD8+ T cells sorted from blood. The receptor source for this set is a young man in good health.

The chain carries TRBV27 and TRBJ2-7; TRBD2 matches at 8 bases. This CDR3 has 16 residues. V was clipped by 0 bases and J by 3 bases; unmatched bases: 7. Germline CDR1 reads MNHEY; CDR2 reads SMNVEV (reference sequence). This CDR3 reads CASSLSRLAGIYEQYF. CDR3 sequence (DNA): TGTGCCAGCAGTTTATCTCGGCTAGCGGGTATCTACGAGCAGTACTTC.

Details on this clone: The identical CDR3 is also encoded by other nucleotide sequences in the sample. This chain uses TRBV7-9 with TRBJ2-5; 9 bases map to TRBD2. Germline CDR1 reads SEHNR; CDR2 reads FQNEAQ (reference sequence). The CDR3 spans 14 residues. V trimming: 5 bases; J trimming: 2 bases; junction bases outside the gene matches: 3. The chain's CDR3 is CASSGTSGQETQYF. DNA for the CDR3: TGTGCCAGCAGCGGAACTAGCGGGCAAGAGACCCAGTACTTC.

J is TRBJ2-1 and V is TRBV11-2; D possibly corresponds to TRBD2 (5 bases). The CDR3 sequence is 17 residues long. Looked up from germline, CDR1 is SGHAT and CDR2 is FQNNGV. V dropped 5 bases and J dropped 5 bases, with 22 bases sitting between them. DNA of the CDR3: TGTGCCAGCAGCACTTCAGCAGGAGGCATAGAGGACAATGAGCAGTTCTTC. It encodes CASSTSAGGIEDNEQFF.

The chain is built from TRBV6-5 and TRBJ2-2; 7 bases match TRBD2. Trimming cost V 1 base and J 4 bases; bases outside gene matches: 6. This CDR3 comprises 16 residues. Per the germline V gene, CDR1 is MNHEY and CDR2 is SVGAGI. Here the CDR3 reads CASSYWRESSTGELFF. CDR3 coding DNA: TGTGCCAGCAGTTACTGGCGGGAGTCAAGCACCGGGGAGCTGTTTTTT.

The chain couples TRBV7-9 to TRBJ1-1, with D perhaps matching TRBD1 (5 bases). This CDR3 contains 16 residues. Germline CDR1 is SEHNR and CDR2 is FQNEAQ (reference sequence). V lost 5 bases, J lost 1 base, and 17 bases lay in between. For the CDR3, the DNA is TGTGCCAGCAGCCCCCTCGTAGGGGTTTCGAACACTGAAGCTTTCTTT. Protein product: CASSPLVGVSNTEAFF.

V gene TRBV7-6 combines with J gene TRBJ1-5, with D possibly being TRBD1 (5 bases). V shed 0 bases and J shed 7 bases, with 13 bases lying between them. From germline, CDR1 is SGHVS and CDR2 FNYEAQ. This CDR3 spans 15 amino acids. CDR3 nucleotide sequence: TGTGCCAGCAGCTTAGCCACAGGAGCCAGGCAGCCCCAGCATTTT. Amino acid sequence: CASSLATGARQPQHF.

This clone was detected only once. The genes are TRBV30 and TRBJ2-7; D is undetermined. CDR3 length: 12 amino acids. The V and J ends lost 4 bases and 4 bases respectively, with 11 bases between them. Germline lookup yields CDR1 GTSNPN and CDR2 SVGIG (reference sequence). This CDR3 reads CAWTDEAYEQYF. Here the CDR3 DNA reads TGTGCCTGGACGGACGAGGCTTACGAGCAGTACTTC.

The genes are TRBV28 and TRBJ1-5; D uncertain. The CDR3 consists of 15 residues. CDR1 is MDHEN and CDR2 is SYDVKM in the germline V gene. Trimming shortened V by 3 bases and J by 3 bases, and 12 bases separated the two germline ends. CDR3 loop: CASSFSGRDNQPQHF. Here the CDR3 DNA reads TGTGCCAGCAGTTTCAGTGGTAGGGACAATCAGCCCCAGCATTTT.

This clone was counted once. The chain joins TRBV18 to TRBJ2-1; possible D gene TRBD1, 6 bases. The V end lost 3 bases, the J end lost 6 bases, and 15 bases lay between the germline ends. There are 15 residues in the CDR3. Germline V gene data show CDR1 as KGHSH and CDR2 as LQKENI. In DNA form, the CDR3 reads TGTGCCAGCTCACCTGAGGACAGAGGGTTCAATGAGCAGTTCTTC. Translating gives CASSPEDRGFNEQFF.

The chain recombines TRBV6-5 with TRBJ2-3, with D possibly being TRBD1 or TRBD2 (5 bases each). Per germline, CDR1 MNHEY and CDR2 SVGAGI. The CDR3 is 13 residues long. Trimming took 0 bases from V and 5 from J, leaving 6 bases between them. DNA for the CDR3: TGTGCCAGCAGTTACTCTGGGGGAGATACGCAGTATTTT. It codes for CASSYSGGDTQYF.

The chain recombines TRBV29-1 with TRBJ1-4; D remains ambiguous. V lost 1 base, J lost 12 bases, and 12 bases lay in between. Germline loops: CDR1 SQVTM, CDR2 ANQGSEA. CDR3 length: 12 residues. For the CDR3, the DNA is TGCAGCGTTGAAGCGGGAACGGAGGAACTGTTTTTT. Translating it yields CSVEAGTEELFF.

V is TRBV27 and J is TRBJ1-4; the D gene is possibly TRBD1 (5 bases). Germline CDR1 reads MNHEY; CDR2 reads SMNVEV (reference sequence). The CDR3 loop spans 15 amino acids. V was shortened by 3 bases and J by 0 bases, with 8 bases between the two germline ends. The DNA of the CDR3 is TGTGCCAGCAGTTTTTGGGGGGCAACTAATGAAAAACTGTTTTTT. Its translation: CASSFWGATNEKLFF.

Details on this clone: Other DNA sequences in the same sample also yield this CDR3. The chain is built from TRBV4-1 and TRBJ2-7; 10 bases fit TRBD2. Germline values: CDR1 MGHRA, CDR2 YSYEKL. V was pared by 1 base and J by 3 bases, with 3 bases of the junction left unmatched. This CDR3 is built from 15 residues. The DNA for the CDR3 is TGCGCCAGCAGCCAAGGTCCTAGCGGGGGCTACGAGCAGTACTTC. Encoded protein: CASSQGPSGGYEQYF.

V and J are TRBV4-3 and TRBJ2-1, with D tentatively TRBD2 (5 bases). The CDR3 totals 14 residues. V lost 5 bases, J lost 9 bases, and 17 bases lay in between. Germline CDR1 LGHNA, CDR2 YSLEER. CDR3 in DNA: TGCGCCAGCAGCTACTCGAATTCGAGGGTTGAGCAGTTCTTC. The encoded protein is CASSYSNSRVEQFF.

The rearrangement uses TRBV2 and TRBJ2-1, with 13 bases aligning to TRBD2. The junction had 11 bases not matched to a gene; V was cut back by 3 bases and J by 6 bases. The CDR3 contains 18 residues. Germline CDR1 is SNHLY and CDR2 is FYNNEI. The CDR3 reads CASSDGLAGESGPNEQFF. CDR3 in DNA: TGTGCCAGCAGTGACGGACTAGCGGGGGAGTCCGGTCCCAATGAGCAGTTCTTC.

This clone was recorded only once. The sample carries other DNA sequences with the same CDR3. The gene calls are TRBV2 and TRBJ2-7; possibly TRBD1 for D (5 bases). Germline CDR1 and CDR2: SNHLY and FYNNEI. The CDR3 loop spans 12 amino acids. The V and J ends lost 3 bases and 5 bases respectively, with 8 bases between them. The CDR3 region is CASSEQGNEQYF. The CDR3, as DNA: TGTGCCAGCAGTGAGCAGGGTAACGAGCAGTACTTC.

This clone was recorded only once. This sample also contains other DNA sequences that code for the same CDR3. The rearrangement links TRBV7-9 to TRBJ1-2; no clear D gene. CDR1 is SEHNR, CDR2 FQNEAQ, per germline (reference sequence). The V end lost 4 bases, the J end lost 4 bases, and 16 bases lay between the germline ends. This CDR3 region has 15 residues. Here the CDR3 reads CASSSLTLFTYGYTF. In DNA form, the CDR3 reads TGTGCCAGCAGCTCCCTGACACTGTTTACCTATGGCTACACCTTC.

This sequence joins TRBV2 and TRBJ2-7, with 9 bases aligning to TRBD1. The germline gives CDR1 SNHLY, CDR2 FYNNEI. The CDR3 spans 13 residues. Losses at the gene ends were 8 bases for V and 1 base for J; bases not matched to a gene: 3. CDR3 sequence (DNA): TGTGCCAGCGAAGGACAGGGGTCCTACGAGCAGTACTTC. Translating it yields CASEGQGSYEQYF. Using reference TRBV2 and TRBJ2-7 for the parts outside the CDR3, the full variable domain is EPEVTQTPSHQVTQMGQEVILRCVPISNHLYFYWYRQILGQKVEFLVSFYNNEISEKSEIFDDQFSVERPDGSNFTLKIRSTKLEDSAMYFCASEGQGSYEQYFGPGTRLTVT.

The chain uses TRBV11-2 and TRBJ2-1; D is uncertain. Per germline, CDR1 SGHAT and CDR2 FQNNGV. CDR3 length equals 12 residues. Trimming removed 5 bases from V and 9 bases from J, with 11 bases in between. CDR3: CASSTPVGEQFF. In nucleotides, the CDR3 is TGTGCCAGCAGCACACCTGTGGGTGAGCAGTTCTTC. Combining the CDR3 with reference TRBV11-2 and TRBJ2-1 gives the whole variable domain EAGVAQSPRYKIIEKRQSVAFWCNPISGHATLYWYQQILGQGPKLLIQFQNNGVVDDSQLPKDRFSAERLKGVDSTLKIQPAKLEDSAVYLCASSTPVGEQFFGPGTRLTVL.

This chain links TRBV4-1 with TRBJ1-6; D is unclear. Germline V gene lookup returns CDR1 MGHRA and CDR2 YSYEKL. This CDR3 comprises 15 residues. Trimming took 6 bases from V and 5 from J, leaving 14 bases between them. The CDR3 DNA is TGCGCCAGCAGGCTAGGTCCCGTTGATAATTCACCCCTCCACTTT. This translates into CASRLGPVDNSPLHF.

The gene calls are TRBV5-1 and TRBJ2-3; D may be TRBD2 (5 bases). Germline V gene sequence: CDR1 SGHRS, CDR2 YFSETQ. This CDR3 region has 18 residues. Between the trimmed V and J ends, which lost 1 base and 1 base, there was a span of 19 bases. CDR3 region: CASSLSRGSLARTDTQYF. CDR3 in DNA: TGCGCCAGCAGCTTGTCCCGCGGAAGCCTAGCCCGCACAGATACGCAGTATTTT.

The chain combines TRBV28 with TRBJ1-6; possible D gene TRBD1, 6 bases. Germline V CDR1 and CDR2: MDHEN, SYDVKM. The CDR3 spans 15 residues. With 4 bases removed from V and 3 bases from J, the gap between germline ends came to 10 bases. Written as DNA, the CDR3 is TGTGCCAGCAGTTCGGACAGACGCTATAATTCACCCCTCCACTTT. It is translated as CASSSDRRYNSPLHF. The whole variable domain, remainder taken from reference TRBV28 and TRBJ1-6, is DVKVTQSSRYLVKRTGEKVFLECVQDMDHENMFWYRQDPGLGLRLIYFSYDVKMKEKGDIPEGYSVSREKKERFSLILESASTNQTSMYLCASSSDRRYNSPLHFGNGTRLTVT.

The rearrangement joins TRBV21-1 to TRBJ2-2. TRBV21-1 is assigned pseudogene status. The CDR3 runs to 13 residues. CDR3 amino acids: CASSKAGPGELFF. DNA for the CDR3: TGTGCCAGCAGCAAAGCAGGGCCCGGGGAGCTGTTTTTT.

This clone is a singleton in its sample. The V and J genes are TRBV30 and TRBJ1-5, with TRBD1 matching over 9 bases. Unmatched junction bases numbered 3, after V lost 0 bases and J lost 6 bases. CDR3 length: 14 amino acids. In germline, CDR1 is GTSNPN, CDR2 SVGIG (reference sequence). Here the CDR3 reads CAWSVQGAVQPQHF. DNA for the CDR3: TGTGCCTGGAGTGTACAGGGGGCAGTTCAGCCCCAGCATTTT.

This chain links TRBV11-3 with TRBJ2-1, with TRBD2 matching 9 bases. Germline V gene lookup returns CDR1 SGHNT and CDR2 YENEEA. V was pared by 2 bases and J by 8 bases, with 10 bases of the junction left unmatched. The CDR3 covers 16 residues. The CDR3: CASSLNSREGWHEQFF. As DNA, the CDR3 is TGTGCCAGCAGCTTAAACTCGCGGGAGGGTTGGCATGAGCAGTTCTTC.

The rearrangement uses TRBV5-5 and TRBJ1-6; 9 bases are shared with TRBD1. The CDR3 consists of 17 residues. CDR1 and CDR2 from the germline V gene are SGHKS and YYEKEE (reference sequence). V lost 1 base and J lost 8; bases outside the gene matches: 10. CDR3 residues: CASSLIGTGISDSPLHF. CDR3 nucleotide sequence: TGTGCCAGCAGCTTGATCGGGACAGGGATAAGTGATTCACCCCTCCACTTT.

The sample holds one count of this clone. The rearrangement joins TRBV7-9 to TRBJ2-3; 9 bases are shared with TRBD2. V was pared by 4 bases and J by 2 bases, with 7 bases of the junction left unmatched. Per germline, CDR1 SEHNR and CDR2 FQNEAQ (reference sequence). This CDR3 is 16 amino acids long. The CDR3 protein is CASSSLAGLITDTQYF. CDR3 coding DNA: TGTGCCAGCAGCTCCCTAGCGGGACTGATCACAGATACGCAGTATTTT.

The CDR3: CASSFSQQRPYSGANVLTF. For the CDR3, the DNA is TGTGCCAGCAGCTTCAGCCAACAGCGGCCGTACTCTGGGGCCAACGTCCTGACTTTC. The rearrangement links TRBV11-2 to TRBJ2-6; D perhaps matches TRBD2 (5 bases). The V end lost 3 bases, the J end lost 0 bases, and 18 bases lay between the germline ends. Germline loops: CDR1 SGHAT, CDR2 FQNNGV. The CDR3 has 19 residues. Drawing the rest from reference TRBV11-2 and TRBJ2-6, the complete variable domain is EAGVAQSPRYKIIEKRQSVAFWCNPISGHATLYWYQQILGQGPKLLIQFQNNGVVDDSQLPKDRFSAERLKGVDSTLKIQPAKLEDSAVYLCASSFSQQRPYSGANVLTFGAGSRLTVL.